The 26 T cell receptor beta chains given below trace back to one sample, sequenced in a study of T-cell memory formation after mild COVID-19. TCRdb itself ran the 5' RACE reads through MiXCR, one entry per CDR3 protein. This sample yields approximately 210,000 distinct CDR3 sequences, of which 27% are seen a single time; 10% to 12% belongs to the top ten. The specimen was PBMCs or a T cell subset sorted from them (not recorded which). The source is an adult woman who had mild COVID-19 (a few samples of this study predate the infection). Cell type and time point are not known.

This clonotype came up a few times. V is TRBV20-1 and J is TRBJ2-3; D uncertain. V was pared by 0 bases and J by 0 bases, with 16 bases between. This CDR3 region has 17 residues. Germline V gene lookup returns CDR1 DFQATT and CDR2 SNEGSKA (reference sequence). The DNA of the CDR3 is TGCAGTGCTAGAGACTTTCGAGGTTATGGGAGCACAGATACGCAGTATTTT. As protein: CSARDFRGYGSTDTQYF.

The chain is built from TRBV6-5 and TRBJ1-1; D is unresolved. V was clipped by 0 bases and J by 2 bases, with 10 bases between them. This CDR3 is built from 15 residues. Germline CDR1 reads MNHEY; CDR2 reads SVGAGI. The DNA of the CDR3 is TGTGCCAGCAGTTACTCGAGGACGGAAAACACTGAAGCTTTCTTT. It codes for CASSYSRTENTEAFF.

This rearrangement joins TRBV7-2 to TRBJ1-2; D unclear. Germline V CDR1 and CDR2: SGHTA, FQGNSA. The CDR3 is 15 residues long. Deletions cut 0 bases from V and 3 bases from J, with 11 bases between. This chain's CDR3 is CASSLAGGGDYGYTF. DNA for the CDR3: TGTGCCAGCAGCTTAGCGGGCGGCGGAGACTATGGCTACACCTTC. The full variable domain, with the rest looked up from reference TRBV7-2 and TRBJ1-2, is GAGVSQSPSNKVTEKGKDVELRCDPISGHTALYWYRQSLGQGLEFLIYFQGNSAPDKSGLPSDRFSAERTGGSVSTLTIQRTQQEDSAVYLCASSLAGGGDYGYTFGSGTRLTVV.

Details on this clonotype: One junction end disagrees with the germline gene, perhaps due to a read error. J is TRBJ1-5 and V is TRBV12-3 or TRBV12-4; TRBD1 is a possible D gene (5 bases). This CDR3 has 14 amino acids. The CDR3 loop reads CASRNRDRNQPQHF. The CDR3 region has the DNA TGTGCCAGCAGGAACCGGGACCGCAACCAGCCCCAGCATTTT.

This clonotype turned up a few times. The V gene is TRBV5-1, the J gene TRBJ2-5; a weak D match, TRBD1 (5 bases). The ends were cut back, 3 bases at V and 5 bases at J, with 11 bases in the middle. CDR1 and CDR2 (germline): SGHRS, YFSETQ. The CDR3 runs to 13 residues. The CDR3 region is CASSSGYVETQYF. CDR3 nucleotides: TGCGCCAGCAGCTCAGGGTATGTGGAGACCCAGTACTTC. Full variable domain (rest looked up from reference TRBV5-1 and TRBJ2-5): KAGVTQTPRYLIKTRGQQVTLSCSPISGHRSVSWYQQTPGQGLQFLFEYFSETQRNKGNFPGRFSGRQFSNSRSEMNVSTLELGDSALYLCASSSGYVETQYFGPGTRLLVL.

The chain recombines TRBV5-1 with TRBJ1-6; 7 positions agree with TRBD1. This CDR3 comprises 16 residues. Germline CDR1 reads SGHRS; CDR2 reads YFSETQ. The trim removed 5 bases at V and 7 bases at J, leaving 12 bases unmatched. CDR3 nucleotide sequence: TGCGCCAGCAGTTATTACGGACAGGCCGTGAATTCACCCCTCCACTTT. Residues: CASSYYGQAVNSPLHF. The full variable domain, in which reference TRBV5-1 and TRBJ1-6 provide the parts outside the CDR3, is KAGVTQTPRYLIKTRGQQVTLSCSPISGHRSVSWYQQTPGQGLQFLFEYFSETQRNKGNFPGRFSGRQFSNSRSEMNVSTLELGDSALYLCASSYYGQAVNSPLHFGNGTRLTVT.

The chain is built from TRBV5-1 and TRBJ2-7, with 12 bases fitting TRBD2. The V and J ends lost 5 bases and 5 bases, in that order; junction bases with no gene match: 8. CDR3 length: 15 amino acids. Germline V CDR1 and CDR2: SGHRS, YFSETQ. The DNA of the CDR3 is TGCGCCAGCAGGACTCTAGCGGGAGGGTTCCACGAGCAGTACTTC. This gives the protein CASRTLAGGFHEQYF.

This chain links TRBV5-1 with TRBJ2-2, with D maybe TRBD2 (6 bases). CDR3 length equals 17 residues. Trimming shortened V by 4 bases and J by 0 bases, and 16 bases separated the two germline ends. Germline CDR1 reads SGHRS; CDR2 reads YFSETQ. This chain's CDR3 is CASSRNRDSSNTGELFF. The DNA for the CDR3 is TGCGCCAGCAGCCGCAACCGGGACTCGTCGAACACCGGGGAGCTGTTTTTT.

This clonotype was recorded a few times. The J gene is TRBJ2-3, the V gene TRBV20-1; D unresolved. The V gene's germline CDR1 is DFQATT and CDR2 SNEGSKA (reference sequence). CDR3 length: 16 amino acids. Trimming cost V 0 bases and J 5 bases, with 18 bases left between them. CDR3 sequence: CSARDSVWGAGDTQYF. The CDR3 region has the DNA TGCAGTGCTAGAGACTCCGTTTGGGGTGCTGGAGATACGCAGTATTTT.

The chain employs TRBV24-1 and TRBJ2-1; the D gene could be TRBD1 or TRBD2 (5 bases each). Germline V gene sequence: CDR1 KGHDR, CDR2 SFDVKD. The CDR3 is 16 residues long. V was cut by 4 bases and J by 4 bases, with 16 bases left in between. CDR3 DNA sequence: TGTGCCACCAGTGAACCCGGGACGGAAGGATACAATGAGCAGTTCTTC. Its protein product is CATSEPGTEGYNEQFF.

CDR3 in DNA: TGCGCCAGCACCACAAACACAGGGGGCTCTGAAGCTTTCTTT. Amino acids: CASTTNTGGSEAFF. The chain combines TRBV5-1 with TRBJ1-1; 9 bases align to TRBD1. Germline V gene sequence: CDR1 SGHRS, CDR2 YFSETQ. The CDR3 covers 14 residues. V lost 6 bases and J lost 6; bases outside the gene matches: 9.

There are a few counts of this clonotype. The genes are TRBV7-9 and TRBJ1-2; the D is unclear. V lost 2 bases and J 8 bases, leaving 18 bases between the germline ends. The CDR3 totals 15 residues. The germline CDR1 and CDR2 sequences are SEHNR and FQNEAQ (reference sequence). CDR3 amino acids: CASSLSSIRRTGYTF. CDR3 DNA: TGTGCCAGCAGCTTATCGTCCATCAGACGCACAGGCTACACCTTC.

This clonotype was recorded a few times. The chain recombines TRBV11-3 with TRBJ2-1; D not resolved. V was cut by 1 base and J by 10 bases, with 14 bases left in between. Germline CDR1 is SGHNT and CDR2 is YENEEA. CDR3 size: 14 residues. The CDR3 sequence: CASSLGYGPEEQFF. The CDR3 region has the DNA TGTGCCAGCAGCTTAGGCTACGGCCCGGAGGAGCAGTTCTTC.

This sequence joins TRBV7-9 and TRBJ2-3; perhaps D is TRBD1 or TRBD2 (6 bases each). CDR1 SEHNR and CDR2 FQNEAQ come from the germline V gene (reference sequence). The CDR3 is 15 residues long. The V end lost 5 bases, the J end lost 6 bases, and 18 bases lay between the germline ends. CDR3 sequence: CASSLTSRGADTQYF. DNA of the CDR3: TGTGCCAGCAGCCTTACCTCGAGGGGGGCGGATACGCAGTATTTT.

V gene TRBV11-2 combines with J gene TRBJ2-1; D possibly uses TRBD1 or TRBD2 (6 bases each). The CDR3 covers 16 residues. Germline V CDR1 and CDR2: SGHAT, FQNNGV. V was shortened by 5 bases and J by 2 bases, with 16 bases between the two germline ends. The CDR3 sequence is CASSRGAVPPYNEQFF. In DNA, the CDR3 is TGTGCCAGCAGCAGGGGGGCGGTGCCCCCCTACAATGAGCAGTTCTTC.

This clonotype appeared a single time. The V call is TRBV15, the J call TRBJ2-1; 10 nucleotides align to TRBD2. The germline V gene encodes CDR1 LNHNV and CDR2 YYDKDF (reference sequence). This CDR3 is built from 16 residues. V trimming: 1 base; J trimming: 6 bases; junction bases outside the gene matches: 6. CDR3 sequence (DNA): TGTGCCACCAGCAGAGGGATGAGCGGGGGGGTCAATGAGCAGTTCTTC. It translates to CATSRGMSGGVNEQFF.

The chain recombines TRBV5-1 with TRBJ2-5, with a weak D call TRBD1 (6 bases). V was trimmed by 2 bases and J by 5 bases, leaving 13 bases between them. The germline gives CDR1 SGHRS, CDR2 YFSETQ. The CDR3 covers 14 residues. The CDR3 nucleotides are TGCGCCAGCAGCTTTCCTCAGGGGAAGGAGACCCAGTACTTC. Translating gives CASSFPQGKETQYF.

This clonotype was counted once. This chain uses TRBV12-3 or TRBV12-4 with TRBJ2-1; 15 bases fit TRBD2. The CDR3 consists of 20 residues. With 5 bases clipped from V and 0 bases from J, the junction kept 11 bases outside the gene matches. The CDR3 spells CASSPLLGLAGGFSYNEQFF. In nucleotides, the CDR3 is TGTGCCAGCAGTCCCCTACTGGGACTAGCGGGAGGATTCTCCTACAATGAGCAGTTCTTC.

The chain has TRBV23-1 and TRBJ2-1, with 8 bases lining up with TRBD2. TRBV23-1 is known as an ORF, though its function is uncertain. CDR3 length: 17 residues. DNA of the CDR3: TGCGTCGCCACCGGGACTAGTTATGCCGGCTCCTACAATGAGCAGTTCTTC. This sequence encodes CVATGTSYAGSYNEQFF.

The chain is built from TRBV18 and TRBJ2-7, with D hard to call. The CDR3 is 15 amino acids. Trimming left V 6 bases short and J 1 base short, with 16 bases between. Germline CDR1 and CDR2: KGHSH and LQKENI. The CDR3 reads CASSPLKATSYEQYF. In nucleotides, the CDR3 is TGTGCCAGCTCCCCTTTGAAGGCCACTTCCTACGAGCAGTACTTC.

This clonotype has a handful of counts. The chain employs TRBV14 and TRBJ2-1, with unresolved D. The CDR3 is 15 residues long. Deletions cut 0 bases from V and 10 bases from J, with 16 bases between. The germline V gene encodes CDR1 SGHDN and CDR2 FVKESK. The chain's CDR3 is CASSQDIGPSYEQFF. In DNA form, the CDR3 reads TGTGCCAGCAGCCAAGATATCGGCCCTAGTTACGAGCAGTTCTTC.

This clonotype showed up just a few times. The V call is TRBV7-2, the J call TRBJ2-1; 12 bases are shared with TRBD2. V lost 4 bases and J lost 5; bases outside the gene matches: 9. Germline V gives CDR1 SGHTA, CDR2 FQGNSA. The CDR3 totals 17 residues. This CDR3 reads CASSSGGLAGANNEQFF. The CDR3 DNA sequence: TGTGCCAGCAGCTCCGGGGGACTAGCGGGTGCGAACAATGAGCAGTTCTTC.

This clonotype was picked up a small number of times. The chain employs TRBV11-3 and TRBJ2-7; D perhaps matches TRBD1 (6 bases). This CDR3 contains 15 residues. V was trimmed by 3 bases and J by 3 bases, leaving 15 bases between them. The V gene's germline CDR1 is SGHNT and CDR2 YENEEA. Written as DNA, the CDR3 is TGTGCCAGCAGCTTCCCCGGGACAACGATCTACGAGCAGTACTTC. Protein: CASSFPGTTIYEQYF.

This clonotype has a handful of counts. V gene TRBV15 combines with J gene TRBJ2-7; 8 nucleotides match TRBD1. Germline loops: CDR1 LNHNV, CDR2 YYDKDF (reference sequence). V dropped 2 bases and J dropped 2; count of bases not matched to a gene: 11. This CDR3 region has 17 residues. The chain's CDR3 is CATSRYGGQVGPYEQYF. The CDR3 region has the DNA TGTGCCACCAGCAGATATGGGGGACAGGTGGGACCCTACGAGCAGTACTTC.

The V call is TRBV9, the J call TRBJ1-6; 7 bases agree with TRBD1. The CDR3 length is 15 residues. Germline V lookup: CDR1 SGDLS, CDR2 YYNGEE. V lost 4 bases, J lost 9 bases, and 10 bases stayed unmatched. The CDR3 bases are TGTGCCAGCAGCCCCACGGGCAGGGGGGGTTCACCCCTCCACTTT. Protein: CASSPTGRGGSPLHF.

The chain combines TRBV7-7 with TRBJ2-1; D ambiguous. The CDR3 loop spans 15 amino acids. V dropped 1 base and J dropped 8 bases, with 15 bases sitting between them. Germline V gene data show CDR1 as SSHAT and CDR2 as FNYEAQ (reference sequence). Here the CDR3 reads CASSLVPQNWDEQFF. The DNA for the CDR3 is TGTGCCAGCAGCTTAGTACCCCAGAATTGGGATGAGCAGTTCTTC.